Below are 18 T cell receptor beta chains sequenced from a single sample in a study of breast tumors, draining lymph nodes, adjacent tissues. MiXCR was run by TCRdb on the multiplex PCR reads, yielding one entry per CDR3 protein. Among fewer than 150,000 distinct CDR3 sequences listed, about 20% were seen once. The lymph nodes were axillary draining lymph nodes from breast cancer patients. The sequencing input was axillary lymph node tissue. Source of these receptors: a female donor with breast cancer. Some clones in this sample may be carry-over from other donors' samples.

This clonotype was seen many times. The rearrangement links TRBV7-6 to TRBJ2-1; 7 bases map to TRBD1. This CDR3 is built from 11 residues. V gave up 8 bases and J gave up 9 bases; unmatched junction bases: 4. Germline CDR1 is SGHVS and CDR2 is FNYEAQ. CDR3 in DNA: TGTGCCAGCTCTCCAGGGGGTGAGCAGTTCTTC. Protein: CASSPGGEQFF.

CDR3 bases: TGTGCCAGCAGTGAAGAGGAGGGAACTGAAGCTTTCTTT. As protein: CASSEEEGTEAFF. The rearrangement joins TRBV2 to TRBJ1-1, with unresolved D. Trimming removed 1 base from V and 5 bases from J, with 8 bases in between. The CDR3 covers 13 residues. Germline CDR1 and CDR2: SNHLY and FYNNEI.

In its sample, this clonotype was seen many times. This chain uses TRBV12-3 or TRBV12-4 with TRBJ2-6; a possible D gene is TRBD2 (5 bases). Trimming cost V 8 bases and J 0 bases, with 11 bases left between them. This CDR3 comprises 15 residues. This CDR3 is CASGVAYSGANVLTF. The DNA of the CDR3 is TGTGCCAGCGGGGTAGCGTACTCTGGGGCCAACGTCCTGACTTTC.

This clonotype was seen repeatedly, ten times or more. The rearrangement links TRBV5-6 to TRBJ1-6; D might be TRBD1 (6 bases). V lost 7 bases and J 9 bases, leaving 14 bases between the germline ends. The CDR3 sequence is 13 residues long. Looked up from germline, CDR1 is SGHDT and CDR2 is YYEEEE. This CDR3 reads CASEDRFGSPLHF. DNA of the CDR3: TGTGCCAGCGAAGACAGGTTCGGTTCACCCCTCCACTTT. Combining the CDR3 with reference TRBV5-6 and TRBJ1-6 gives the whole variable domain DAGVTQSPTHLIKTRGQQVTLRCSPKSGHDTVSWYQQALGQGPQFIFQYYEEEERQRGNFPDRFSGHQFPNYSSELNVNALLLGDSALYLCASEDRFGSPLHFGNGTRLTVT.

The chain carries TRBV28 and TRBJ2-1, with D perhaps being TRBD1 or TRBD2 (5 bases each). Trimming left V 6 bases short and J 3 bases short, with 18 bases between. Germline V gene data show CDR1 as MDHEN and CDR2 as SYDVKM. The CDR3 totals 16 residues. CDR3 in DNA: TGTGCCAGCAGCCCCGGGACCCAGCCCCTCTACAATGAGCAGTTCTTC. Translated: CASSPGTQPLYNEQFF. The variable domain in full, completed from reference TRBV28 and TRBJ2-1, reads DVKVTQSSRYLVKRTGEKVFLECVQDMDHENMFWYRQDPGLGLRLIYFSYDVKMKEKGDIPEGYSVSREKKERFSLILESASTNQTSMYLCASSPGTQPLYNEQFFGPGTRLTVL.

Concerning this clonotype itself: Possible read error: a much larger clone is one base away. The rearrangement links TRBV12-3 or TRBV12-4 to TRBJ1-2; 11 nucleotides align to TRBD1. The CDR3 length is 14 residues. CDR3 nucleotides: TGTGCCGGCAGCCAAGGACAGGGGGCGTATGGCTACACCTTC. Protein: CAGSQGQGAYGYTF.

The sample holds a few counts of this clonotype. The CDR3 coding sequence is TGTGCCAGCAGCCAAGACCACGGTGCAACTAATGAAAAACTGTTTTTT. The encoded protein is CASSQDHGATNEKLFF. V and J are TRBV14 and TRBJ1-4; D call uncertain. CDR3 length: 16 amino acids. The V and J ends lost 0 bases and 0 bases respectively, with 8 bases between them. Germline values: CDR1 SGHDN, CDR2 FVKESK.

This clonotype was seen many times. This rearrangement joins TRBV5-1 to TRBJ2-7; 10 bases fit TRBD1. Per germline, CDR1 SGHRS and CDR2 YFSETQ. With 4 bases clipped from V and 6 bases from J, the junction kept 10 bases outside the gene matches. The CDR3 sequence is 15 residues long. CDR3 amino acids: CASSQSRDRGGEQYF. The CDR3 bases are TGCGCCAGCAGCCAATCCCGGGACAGGGGCGGCGAGCAGTACTTC.

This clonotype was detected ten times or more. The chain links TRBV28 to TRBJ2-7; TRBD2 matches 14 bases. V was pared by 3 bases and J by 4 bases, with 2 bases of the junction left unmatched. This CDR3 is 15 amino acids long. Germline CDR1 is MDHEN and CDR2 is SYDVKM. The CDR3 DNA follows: TGTGCCAGCAGTTTGGGACTAGCGGGAGAATACGAGCAGTACTTC. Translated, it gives CASSLGLAGEYEQYF. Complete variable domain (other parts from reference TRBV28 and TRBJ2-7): DVKVTQSSRYLVKRTGEKVFLECVQDMDHENMFWYRQDPGLGLRLIYFSYDVKMKEKGDIPEGYSVSREKKERFSLILESASTNQTSMYLCASSLGLAGEYEQYFGPGTRLTVT.

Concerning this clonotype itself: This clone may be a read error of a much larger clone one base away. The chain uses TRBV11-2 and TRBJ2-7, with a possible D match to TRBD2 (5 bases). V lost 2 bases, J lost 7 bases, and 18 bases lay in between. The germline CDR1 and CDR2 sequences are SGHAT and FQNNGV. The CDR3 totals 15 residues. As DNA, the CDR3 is TGTGCCAGCAGCTTACCTGGCAGCGGCCGCTGGGAGCAGTACTTC. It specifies CASSLPGSGRWEQYF. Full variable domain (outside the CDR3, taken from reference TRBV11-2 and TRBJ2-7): EAGVAQSPRYKIIEKRQSVAFWCNPISGHATLYWYQQILGQGPKLLIQFQNNGVVDDSQLPKDRFSAERLKGVDSTLKIQPAKLEDSAVYLCASSLPGSGRWEQYFGPGTRLTVT.

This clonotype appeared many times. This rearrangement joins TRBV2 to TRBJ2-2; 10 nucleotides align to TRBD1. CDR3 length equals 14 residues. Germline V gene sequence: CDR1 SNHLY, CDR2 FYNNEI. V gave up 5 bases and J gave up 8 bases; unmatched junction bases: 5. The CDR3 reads CASSRQGASGELFF. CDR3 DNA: TGTGCCAGCAGTCGACAGGGGGCGTCTGGGGAGCTGTTTTTT.

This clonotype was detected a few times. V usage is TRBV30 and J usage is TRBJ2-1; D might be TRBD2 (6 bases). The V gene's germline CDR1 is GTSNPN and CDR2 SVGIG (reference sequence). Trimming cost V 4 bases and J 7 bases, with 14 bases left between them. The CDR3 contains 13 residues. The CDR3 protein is CAWNDGTSNEQFF. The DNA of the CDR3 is TGTGCCTGGAATGATGGGACTTCGAATGAGCAGTTCTTC.

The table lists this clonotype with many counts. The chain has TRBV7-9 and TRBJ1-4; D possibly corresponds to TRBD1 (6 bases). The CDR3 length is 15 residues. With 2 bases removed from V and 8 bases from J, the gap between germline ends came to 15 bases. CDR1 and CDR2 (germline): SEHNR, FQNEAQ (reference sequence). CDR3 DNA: TGTGCCAGCAGCTTAAGGGAGACAGGAATGGAAAAACTGTTTTTT. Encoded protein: CASSLRETGMEKLFF. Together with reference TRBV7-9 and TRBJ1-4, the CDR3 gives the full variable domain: DTGVSQNPRHKITKRGQNVTFRCDPISEHNRLYWYRQTLGQGPEFLTYFQNEAQLEKSRLLSDRFSAERPKGSFSTLEIQRTEQGDSAMYLCASSLRETGMEKLFFGSGTQLSVL.

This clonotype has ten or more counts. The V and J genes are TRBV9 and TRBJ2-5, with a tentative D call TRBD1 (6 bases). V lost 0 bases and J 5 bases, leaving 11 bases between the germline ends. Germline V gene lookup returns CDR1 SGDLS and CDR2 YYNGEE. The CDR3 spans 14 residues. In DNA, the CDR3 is TGTGCCAGCAGCGTAGGACAGGTAGGGGAGACCCAGTACTTC. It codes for CASSVGQVGETQYF.

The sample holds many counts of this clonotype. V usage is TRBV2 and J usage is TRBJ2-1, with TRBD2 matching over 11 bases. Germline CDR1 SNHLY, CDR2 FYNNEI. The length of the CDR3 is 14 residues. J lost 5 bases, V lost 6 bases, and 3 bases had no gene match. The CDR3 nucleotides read TGTGCCAGCAGGGGGACTAGCGGAAACAATGAGCAGTTCTTC. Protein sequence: CASRGTSGNNEQFF.

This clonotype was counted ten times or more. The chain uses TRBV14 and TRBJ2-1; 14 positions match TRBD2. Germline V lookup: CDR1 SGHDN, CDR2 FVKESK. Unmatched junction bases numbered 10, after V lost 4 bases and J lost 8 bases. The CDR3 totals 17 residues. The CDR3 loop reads CASSPYRLAGGPHEQFF. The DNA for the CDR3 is TGTGCCAGCAGCCCTTACCGACTAGCGGGAGGGCCACATGAGCAGTTCTTC.

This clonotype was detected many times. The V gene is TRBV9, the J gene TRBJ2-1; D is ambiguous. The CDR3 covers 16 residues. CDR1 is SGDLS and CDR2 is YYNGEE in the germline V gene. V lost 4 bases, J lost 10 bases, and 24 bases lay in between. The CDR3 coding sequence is TGTGCCAGCAGCTCCAATTCCCGGGCTAGTAGCAGGGAGCAGTTCTTC. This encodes CASSSNSRASSREQFF.

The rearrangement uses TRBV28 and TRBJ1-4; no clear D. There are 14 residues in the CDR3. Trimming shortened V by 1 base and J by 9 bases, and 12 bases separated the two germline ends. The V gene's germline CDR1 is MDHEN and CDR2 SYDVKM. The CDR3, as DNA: TGTGCCAGCAGTTTATCGGGTCCGAGCCAAAAACTGTTTTTT. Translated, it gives CASSLSGPSQKLFF.